This paragraph covers one T cell receptor beta chain sequence. Authors' analysis steps: Cell counts per sample came from amplifying reference gene primers. Clones were sequenced by immunoSEQ multiplex PCR, and TCRdb holds only the in-frame ones, with some missing. V, J and clone size are those of that table, while D and trimming were read from the DNA. The sample holds under 150,000 clones, 70% to 85% seen once. These data belong to a study of blood T cell repertoires in COVID-19. Study-wide context: Sites across the United States, Italy and Spain contributed samples from acute and convalescent COVID-19. Sources were T cells, B-cell-depleted T cells, or PBMCs; the material itself was cDNA or gDNA.

This TCR came from a woman of 80 years or more with acute or convalescent COVID-19. Input material: peripheral blood.

The CDR3 nucleotides are TGTGCCAGCAGCGCTAGCGGGGGGCCTTACAATGAGCAGTTCTTC. The encoded protein is CASSASGGPYNEQFF. The chain uses TRBV9 and TRBJ2-1; TRBD2 matches 11 bases. This CDR3 is 15 amino acids long. Trimming removed 3 bases from V and 4 bases from J; junction bases left unmatched: 3. Looked up from germline, CDR1 is SGDLS and CDR2 is YYNGEE.